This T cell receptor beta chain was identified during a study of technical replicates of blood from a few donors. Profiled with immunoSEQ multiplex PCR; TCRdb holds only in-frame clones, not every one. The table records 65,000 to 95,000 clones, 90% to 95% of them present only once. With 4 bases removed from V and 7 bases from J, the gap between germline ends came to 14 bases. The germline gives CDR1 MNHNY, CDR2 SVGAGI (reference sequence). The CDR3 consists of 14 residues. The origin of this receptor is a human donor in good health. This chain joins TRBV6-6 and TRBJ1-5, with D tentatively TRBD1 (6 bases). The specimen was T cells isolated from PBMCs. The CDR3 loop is CASSSLQGKQPQHF. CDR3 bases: TGTGCCAGCAGTTCCCTACAGGGTAAACAGCCCCAGCATTTT.